This T cell receptor (beta chain) was recovered during a study of cytomegalovirus exposure and HLA in healthy donors. The PCR was carried out with 60 Vbeta primers and 13 Jbeta primers. This table comes from immunoSEQ multiplex PCR, and its TCRdb copy is limited to in-frame clones, with some not included. Counted here are 150,000 to 200,000 clones, about 77% occurring once; the ten biggest clones make up approximately 5.4%. The ends lost 4 bases at V and 8 bases at J; junction bases unmatched: 10. This CDR3 is built from 16 residues. Germline V lookup: CDR1 LNHDA, CDR2 SQIVND (reference sequence). Source material: PBMCs. The J gene is TRBJ1-4, the V gene TRBV19; 10 nucleotides match TRBD1. This clonotype originated in a woman under 40 in good health and CMV-seropositive. The CDR3 DNA is TGTGCCAGTAGTAGCGGGACAGGGGTTCTATCAGAAAAACTGTTTTTT. This encodes CASSSGTGVLSEKLFF. The full variable domain, rest sourced from reference TRBV19 and TRBJ1-4, is DGGITQSPKYLFRKEGQNVTLSCEQNLNHDAMYWYRQDPGQGLRLIYYSQIVNDFQKGDIAEGYSVSREKKESFPLTVTSAQKNPTAFYLCASSSGTGVLSEKLFFGSGTQLSVL.